This paragraph covers one T cell receptor (beta chain) sequence. This entry belongs to a study of blood T cell repertoires in COVID-19. Study-wide context: Italy, Spain and the United States were the sources of the convalescent and acute COVID-19 samples.

V lost 3 bases, J lost 4 bases, and 8 bases lay in between. This CDR3 contains 13 residues. Germline-derived CDR1 and CDR2 are SGDLS and YYNGEE. Repertoires were generated with immunoSEQ multiplex PCR, while TCRdb's copy carries only in-frame clones and drops some. This sample yields about 300,000 clones, of which around nine tenths are seen a single time; 1.3% belongs to the top ten. The V gene is TRBV9, the J gene TRBJ1-3; D might be TRBD1 (5 bases). This clonotype was obtained from a man in his 70s with acute or convalescent COVID-19. The sequenced sample was peripheral blood. CDR3 coding DNA: TGTGCCAGCAGCGCGGGGGTCGGAAACACCATATATTTT. Its protein product is CASSAGVGNTIYF.